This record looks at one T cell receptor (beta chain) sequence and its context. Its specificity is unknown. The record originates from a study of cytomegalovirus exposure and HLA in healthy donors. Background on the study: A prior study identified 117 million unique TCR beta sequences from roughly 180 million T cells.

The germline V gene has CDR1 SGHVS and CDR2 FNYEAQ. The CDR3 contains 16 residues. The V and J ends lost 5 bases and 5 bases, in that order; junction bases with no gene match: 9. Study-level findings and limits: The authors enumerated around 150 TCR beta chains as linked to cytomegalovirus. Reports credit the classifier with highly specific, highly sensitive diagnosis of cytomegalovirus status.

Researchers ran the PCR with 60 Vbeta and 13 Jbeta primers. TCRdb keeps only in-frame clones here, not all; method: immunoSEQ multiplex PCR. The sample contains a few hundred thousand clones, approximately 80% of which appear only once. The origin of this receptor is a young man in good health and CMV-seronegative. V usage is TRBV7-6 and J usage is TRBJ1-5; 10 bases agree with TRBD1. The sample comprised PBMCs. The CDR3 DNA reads TGTGCCAGCAGCCCGGGGACAGGGGAAGGGGATCAGCCCCAGCATTTT. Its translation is CASSPGTGEGDQPQHF.